These 22 T cell receptor beta chains came from one sample sequenced in a study of beta chain features in type 1 diabetes. cDNA synthesis used the whole RNA isolate, giving expressed TCRB sequences. Sequenced by immunoSEQ multiplex PCR; TCRdb stores in-frame clones only, minus some. In the table there are about 340,000 clones, 6.5% to 10% of which are singletons. The sample taken for sequencing was central memory CD4+ T cells from blood. The receptors were sampled from a woman in her late teens or twenties in good health.

This clone has just a few counts. V and J are TRBV4-3 and TRBJ2-5, with D hard to call. The germline V gene has CDR1 LGHNA and CDR2 YSLEER. V was trimmed by 1 base and J by 4 bases, leaving 16 bases between them. This CDR3 region has 16 residues. This CDR3 reads CASSQGAGDLRETQYF. The CDR3 nucleotides read TGCGCCAGCAGCCAAGGGGCTGGGGATTTGAGAGAGACCCAGTACTTC.

This clone was recorded many times. The chain links TRBV28 to TRBJ2-5, with TRBD1 as a possible D gene (5 bases). Germline CDR1 is MDHEN and CDR2 is SYDVKM. Trimming shortened V by 3 bases and J by 4 bases, and 12 bases separated the two germline ends. CDR3 length equals 14 residues. This CDR3 is CASSFPAGRETQYF. CDR3 coding DNA: TGTGCCAGCAGTTTCCCGGCAGGGCGAGAGACCCAGTACTTC.

The chain recombines TRBV7-9 with TRBJ2-7, with unresolved D. The germline V gene encodes CDR1 SEHNR and CDR2 FQNEAQ (reference sequence). V was clipped by 0 bases and J by 6 bases, with 9 bases between them. CDR3 length: 13 residues. The CDR3 DNA reads TGTGCCAGCAGCTTAGCTACCTGGGGCGAGCAGTACTTC. This codes for CASSLATWGEQYF.

Only a few counts were recorded for this clone. This chain connects TRBV20-1 to TRBJ1-5, with no clear D. The V gene lost 6 bases and the J gene lost 5 bases, with 8 bases spanning the gap. From germline, CDR1 is DFQATT and CDR2 SNEGSKA (reference sequence). The CDR3 is 11 amino acids. CDR3 sequence reads: CSAPPDQPQHF. The CDR3 DNA follows: TGCAGTGCCCCTCCCGATCAGCCCCAGCATTTT.

V gene TRBV11-3 combines with J gene TRBJ2-5; a possible D gene is TRBD2 (6 bases). The CDR3 loop spans 13 amino acids. Trimming took 1 base from V and 4 from J, leaving 7 bases between them. Per germline, CDR1 SGHNT and CDR2 YENEEA. Here the CDR3 DNA reads TGTGCCAGCAGCTTAGTCGGGGGAGAGACCCAGTACTTC. Residues: CASSLVGGETQYF.

This clone was seen at least ten times. The V call is TRBV5-4, the J call TRBJ1-2; tentative D call: TRBD1 (6 bases). Germline V gene lookup returns CDR1 SGHNT and CDR2 YYREEE (reference sequence). Trimming shortened V by 4 bases and J by 4 bases, and 17 bases separated the two germline ends. The CDR3 length is 15 residues. CDR3: CASSPGAGESYGYTF. The DNA of the CDR3 is TGTGCCAGCAGCCCGGGGGCGGGGGAGTCCTATGGCTACACCTTC.

This clone was seen only a few times. The chain combines TRBV2 with TRBJ2-2, with D perhaps TRBD1 or TRBD2 (6 bases each). The CDR3 has 17 amino acids. Germline-derived CDR1 and CDR2 are SNHLY and FYNNEI. The V gene lost 3 bases and the J gene lost 5 bases, with 19 bases spanning the gap. CDR3 sequence (DNA): TGTGCCAGCAGTGACTACCACGGGGGCGGGTTGACCGGGGAGCTGTTTTTT. This sequence encodes CASSDYHGGGLTGELFF.

The genes are TRBV7-2 and TRBJ1-1; no clear D gene. The CDR3 is 15 residues long. Germline lookup yields CDR1 SGHTA and CDR2 FQGNSA. V was cut by 3 bases and J by 1 base, with 12 bases left in between. The CDR3, as DNA: TGTGCCAGCAGCTTTATGTCACAATCGAACACTGAAGCTTTCTTT. The encoded protein is CASSFMSQSNTEAFF.

This clone was recorded at least ten times. The chain has TRBV7-9 and TRBJ2-4; 9 bases fit TRBD2. The V gene's germline CDR1 is SEHNR and CDR2 FQNEAQ (reference sequence). This CDR3 has 15 residues. V shed 5 bases and J 8 bases; nucleotides not matched to a gene: 10. CDR3 sequence (DNA): TGTGCCAGCAGCAACCGACTAGCGGAGGGCGACATTCAGTACTTC. It translates to CASSNRLAEGDIQYF.

The table lists this clone with a few counts. The genes are TRBV28 and TRBJ2-2, with D possibly TRBD2 on 6 matching bases. Trimming removed 5 bases from V and 5 bases from J, with 12 bases in between. Germline-derived CDR1 and CDR2 are MDHEN and SYDVKM. The CDR3 consists of 14 residues. CDR3 in amino acids: CASSPGGVTGELFF. In DNA form, the CDR3 reads TGTGCCAGCAGTCCGGGCGGGGTGACCGGGGAGCTGTTTTTT.

This clone was seen more than once but under ten times. V and J are TRBV5-1 and TRBJ2-1, with D perhaps matching TRBD2 (5 bases). The V and J ends lost 4 bases and 0 bases respectively, with 14 bases between them. CDR1 is SGHRS and CDR2 is YFSETQ in the germline V gene. This CDR3 region has 16 residues. CDR3 amino acids: CASSPSGTSSYNEQFF. CDR3 sequence (DNA): TGCGCCAGCAGCCCCAGCGGTACAAGCTCCTACAATGAGCAGTTCTTC.

There are a few counts of this clone. CDR3 DNA: TGTGCCAGCAGCTTAAGCACTAATCAGCCCCAGCATTTT. Amino acids: CASSLSTNQPQHF. The genes are TRBV7-2 and TRBJ1-5, with D unresolved. Germline values: CDR1 SGHTA, CDR2 FQGNSA. V was shortened by 2 bases and J by 4 bases, with 6 bases between the two germline ends. The CDR3 covers 13 residues.

This chain links TRBV14 with TRBJ2-3; D unresolved. V gave up 4 bases and J gave up 4 bases, with 15 bases separating them. Germline V lookup: CDR1 SGHDN, CDR2 FVKESK. There are 15 residues in the CDR3. The chain's CDR3 is CASSLYLGPADTQYF. CDR3 bases: TGTGCCAGCAGCCTCTACCTTGGACCCGCAGATACGCAGTATTTT.

There are a few counts of this clone. V and J are TRBV4-3 and TRBJ1-4; TRBD1 might be the D (5 bases). Germline V gene sequence: CDR1 LGHNA, CDR2 YSLEER. Trimming took 1 base from V and 7 from J, leaving 13 bases between them. CDR3 size: 15 residues. CDR3 sequence (DNA): TGCGCCAGCAGCCAAGGCAGGGCGGTGGTTGAAAAACTGTTTTTT. Protein product: CASSQGRAVVEKLFF.

This clone was seen only a few times. This chain uses TRBV28 with TRBJ1-2; D is unresolved. Germline CDR1 is MDHEN and CDR2 is SYDVKM. V was clipped by 2 bases and J by 0 bases, with 10 bases between them. The CDR3 has 15 amino acids. The CDR3 is CASSLPIVTNYGYTF. As DNA, the CDR3 is TGTGCCAGCAGTTTACCAATAGTGACTAACTATGGCTACACCTTC.

The V call is TRBV9, the J call TRBJ2-2, with TRBD2 identical over 13 bases. The junction had 11 bases not matched to a gene; V was cut back by 0 bases and J by 6 bases. The CDR3 has 19 residues. Germline V CDR1 and CDR2: SGDLS, YYNGEE. CDR3 sequence reads: CASSVVLGGLAGAPGELFF. DNA of the CDR3: TGTGCCAGCAGCGTAGTATTAGGAGGACTAGCGGGAGCCCCCGGGGAGCTGTTTTTT.

This clone was observed a handful of times. The genes are TRBV11-2 and TRBJ2-3; D call uncertain. V lost 7 bases, J lost 5 bases, and 10 bases lay in between. This CDR3 has 12 residues. Per the germline V gene, CDR1 is SGHAT and CDR2 is FQNNGV. The CDR3 DNA reads as TGTGCCAGCAAGGATTCGGTAGATACGCAGTATTTT. This translates into CASKDSVDTQYF.

The gene calls are TRBV7-3 and TRBJ2-6; 8 bases map to TRBD2. The CDR3 extends over 16 amino acids. V lost 3 bases and J lost 2; bases outside the gene matches: 3. The germline V gene has CDR1 SGHTA and CDR2 FQGTGA. In DNA form, the CDR3 reads TGTGCCAGCAGCTTTGGTAGCGGGACTGGGGCCAACGTCCTGACTTTC. It translates to CASSFGSGTGANVLTF. Variable domain in full (rest from reference TRBV7-3 and TRBJ2-6): GAGVSQTPSNKVTEKGKYVELRCDPISGHTALYWYRQSLGQGPEFLIYFQGTGAADDSGLPNDRFFAVRPEGSVSTLKIQRTERGDSAVYLCASSFGSGTGANVLTFGAGSRLTVL.

In its sample, this clone was seen a few times. This rearrangement joins TRBV7-6 to TRBJ2-2; 13 bases agree with TRBD2. The germline CDR1 and CDR2 sequences are SGHVS and FNYEAQ. With V trimmed by 5 bases and J by 0 bases, 9 bases remained unmatched. The CDR3 sequence is 19 residues long. In DNA, the CDR3 is TGTGCCAGCAGCCTCATGGGACTAGCGGGATACGCGAACACCGGGGAGCTGTTTTTT. Its protein is CASSLMGLAGYANTGELFF.

J is TRBJ2-7 and V is TRBV18; D unclear. Germline V gives CDR1 KGHSH, CDR2 LQKENI. Trimming took off 6 bases at V and 3 bases at J, with 6 bases between the two ends. The length of the CDR3 is 11 residues. CDR3 DNA sequence: TGTGCCAGCTCCCCGAACTACGAGCAGTACTTC. Its protein product is CASSPNYEQYF.

This clone turned up a few times. The chain recombines TRBV7-9 with TRBJ2-1; 16 bases line up with TRBD2. The trim removed 4 bases at V and 12 bases at J, leaving 9 bases unmatched. In germline, CDR1 is SEHNR, CDR2 FQNEAQ (reference sequence). CDR3 length: 16 amino acids. CDR3 coding DNA: TGTGCCAGCAGCTCGACCGGGACTAGCGGGAGGGCCAGGCAGTTCTTC. Protein: CASSSTGTSGRARQFF. Variable domain in full (rest from reference TRBV7-9 and TRBJ2-1): DTGVSQNPRHKITKRGQNVTFRCDPISEHNRLYWYRQTLGQGPEFLTYFQNEAQLEKSRLLSDRFSAERPKGSFSTLEIQRTEQGDSAMYLCASSSTGTSGRARQFFGPGTRLTVL.

This clone was observed at least ten times. V and J are TRBV11-2 and TRBJ2-5; 7 bases are a match to TRBD2. The CDR3 is 15 residues long. Germline-derived CDR1 and CDR2 are SGHAT and FQNNGV. The junction had 15 bases not matched to a gene; V was cut back by 7 bases and J by 7 bases. The CDR3 reads CASNPSTTGGGTQYF. The CDR3 nucleotides are TGTGCCAGCAACCCGTCAACTACAGGCGGGGGGACCCAGTACTTC.